Shown below are 32 T cell receptor beta chains from a single sample sequenced in a study of human T cells and chemical hapten exposure (dated by TCRdb to the early 2020s). The library relied on RACE. The sequencing machine was a NextSeq 500. TCRdb reworked the public reads: Q25 trimming with fastp, MiXCR clone assembly, productive beta chains retained. For every CDR3 protein sequence, its rows merge into one entry that carries the most common genes and DNA. The sample contains 85,000 to 100,000 distinct CDR3 sequences, around 12% of them found a single time. Of the sample, approximately 2.1% falls within the top ten clones. The time point label corresponds to: patch test 1, 2 weeks after DPC sensitization. This specimen's treatment or condition label, per the study, means: therapeutic diphenylcyclopropenone sensitization with weekly scalp DPC. The sequencing used whole blood, collected in connection with sensitization to the hapten diphenylcyclopropenone (DPC). The source of these receptors is a woman aged 40 to 50 with alopecia areata. Some clones in this sample may be carry-over from other donors' samples.

In this sample, this clonotype turned up many times. The rearrangement uses TRBV2 and TRBJ1-2, with D tentatively TRBD1 (6 bases). Germline CDR1 reads SNHLY; CDR2 reads FYNNEI. V was shortened by 9 bases and J by 2 bases, with 13 bases between the two germline ends. The CDR3 runs to 13 residues. The CDR3 DNA reads as TGTGCCAGTGGAATAACAGGGAACTATGGCTACACCTTC. This sequence encodes CASGITGNYGYTF.

In its sample, this clonotype was seen a few times. The chain carries TRBV11-1 and TRBJ2-7, with D hard to call. Trimming took 1 base from V and 6 from J, leaving 10 bases between them. Germline values: CDR1 SGHAT, CDR2 FQDESV (reference sequence). The CDR3 runs to 13 residues. The CDR3 here is CASSLEPLGEQYF. The CDR3 DNA follows: TGTGCCAGCAGCTTAGAGCCTCTAGGCGAGCAGTACTTC.

V is TRBV7-6 and J is TRBJ2-1, with unresolved D. CDR1 is SGHVS and CDR2 is FNYEAQ in the germline V gene. Deletions cut 1 base from V and 9 bases from J, with 10 bases between. The CDR3 loop spans 13 amino acids. CDR3 in DNA: TGTGCCAGCAGCTTAGACGCGAGAGCTGAGCAGTTCTTC. This codes for CASSLDARAEQFF.

The chain links TRBV3-1 to TRBJ2-3; 11 nucleotides agree with TRBD2. The CDR3 contains 19 residues. After removal of 1 base from V and 0 bases from J, the junction contained 9 bases not matched to a gene. Germline V gene sequence: CDR1 LGHDT, CDR2 YNNKEL (reference sequence). CDR3 nucleotide sequence: TGTGCCAGCAGCCAAGTGCTTCCGGGACTAGCGGTGAGCACAGATACGCAGTATTTT. Translated, it gives CASSQVLPGLAVSTDTQYF.

The chain uses TRBV9 and TRBJ2-5; D gene unclear. V lost 0 bases, J lost 1 base, and 4 bases lay in between. This CDR3 spans 13 amino acids. Looked up from germline, CDR1 is SGDLS and CDR2 is YYNGEE. The CDR3 DNA reads TGTGCCAGCAGCGTAGTCAGCCAAGAGACCCAGTACTTC. It is translated as CASSVVSQETQYF.

This clonotype occurred a few times. CDR3 amino acids: CAISDRANQPQHF. The CDR3 DNA reads as TGTGCCATCAGTGACAGGGCCAATCAGCCCCAGCATTTT. The chain uses TRBV10-3 and TRBJ1-5; maybe TRBD1 (5 bases). Between the trimmed V and J ends, which lost 3 bases and 3 bases, there was a span of 6 bases. From germline, CDR1 is ENHRY and CDR2 SYGVKD. The CDR3 runs to 13 residues.

This clonotype occurred a few times. The chain's CDR3 is CASSYSPKGEQPQHF. CDR3 sequence (DNA): TGTGCCAGCAGTTACTCCCCCAAGGGGGAACAGCCCCAGCATTTT. The rearrangement joins TRBV6-6 to TRBJ1-5; D perhaps matches TRBD1 (6 bases). Per the germline V gene, CDR1 is MNHNY and CDR2 is SVGAGI (reference sequence). The CDR3 loop spans 15 amino acids. V lost 0 bases to trimming and J lost 7 bases, with 13 bases between them.

As to this clonotype: Its ends do not fully match the called genes, so a read error is possible. The V call is TRBV4-2, the J call TRBJ2-1; either TRBD1 or TRBD2 may supply D (5 bases each). Germline V gene sequence: CDR1 LGHNA, CDR2 YNFKEQ. This CDR3 has 13 residues. CDR3 in amino acids: CASSQDSTAGTVF. In DNA, the CDR3 is TGTGCCAGCAGCCAAGATTCCACTGCAGGGACGGTCTTC.

This clonotype was detected only a few times. The J gene is TRBJ2-3, the V gene TRBV7-2, with D possibly TRBD2 on 6 matching bases. Trimming shortened V by 1 base and J by 6 bases, and 11 bases separated the two germline ends. The CDR3 extends over 14 amino acids. Germline V gene lookup returns CDR1 SGHTA and CDR2 FQGNSA. CDR3 nucleotide sequence: TGTGCCAGCAGCTTAGTGCGGGCGGGGGATACGCAGTATTTT. This codes for CASSLVRAGDTQYF.

This clonotype was observed a few times. Compared with germline, one end of the junction differs, possibly owing to a read error. The chain couples TRBV7-8 to TRBJ2-3, with D unresolved. Germline values: CDR1 SGHVS, CDR2 FQNEAQ. The CDR3 spans 14 residues. The DNA for the CDR3 is TGTGTCAGCAGCTTAGTTATACGTCCAGATACGCAGTATTTT. Encoded protein: CVSSLVIRPDTQYF.

The CDR3 sequence: CASSLDKTLASYNEQFF. The DNA of the CDR3 is TGTGCCAGCAGCTTGGACAAGACACTAGCGTCCTACAATGAGCAGTTCTTC. The chain employs TRBV5-6 and TRBJ2-1; 7 bases map to TRBD2. V shed 0 bases and J 1 base; nucleotides not matched to a gene: 7. This CDR3 contains 17 residues. Germline V gene lookup returns CDR1 SGHDT and CDR2 YYEEEE. The full variable domain, completed using reference TRBV5-6 and TRBJ2-1, is DAGVTQSPTHLIKTRGQQVTLRCSPKSGHDTVSWYQQALGQGPQFIFQYYEEEERQRGNFPDRFSGHQFPNYSSELNVNALLLGDSALYLCASSLDKTLASYNEQFFGPGTRLTVL.

V usage is TRBV20-1 and J usage is TRBJ2-7; 9 bases map to TRBD2. Germline trimming cut 8 bases from V and 3 bases from J; bases unmatched to any gene: 11. The CDR3 has 14 amino acids. Germline V gene data show CDR1 as DFQATT and CDR2 as SNEGSKA (reference sequence). This CDR3 reads CSLDPGLAGYEQYF. DNA for the CDR3: TGCAGTCTAGATCCGGGACTAGCTGGCTACGAGCAGTACTTC.

This clonotype was picked up a small number of times. CDR3 in amino acids: CASSQDQTGNNEQFF. The CDR3 DNA follows: TGCGCCAGCAGCCAAGACCAAACAGGGAACAATGAGCAGTTCTTC. The gene calls are TRBV4-1 and TRBJ2-1; a possible D gene is TRBD1 (6 bases). V was clipped by 0 bases and J by 5 bases, with 11 bases between them. CDR3 size: 15 residues. From germline, CDR1 is MGHRA and CDR2 YSYEKL.

This clonotype appeared many times. This chain joins TRBV29-1 and TRBJ2-5, with D uncertain. The V gene's germline CDR1 is SQVTM and CDR2 ANQGSEA. This CDR3 has 16 residues. V gave up 0 bases and J gave up 2 bases, with 16 bases separating them. The DNA of the CDR3 is TGCAGCGTTGAAGAAGGAACGCCCAGACCACAAGAGACCCAGTACTTC. This sequence encodes CSVEEGTPRPQETQYF.

Only a few counts were recorded for this clonotype. The rearrangement uses TRBV12-3 or TRBV12-4 and TRBJ2-5, with a possible D match to TRBD2 (6 bases). Trimming shortened V by 6 bases and J by 1 base, and 15 bases separated the two germline ends. This CDR3 contains 15 residues. This chain's CDR3 is CASRLAGRIQETQYF. CDR3 bases: TGTGCCAGCAGGTTGGCGGGACGGATCCAAGAGACCCAGTACTTC.

V usage is TRBV28 and J usage is TRBJ1-5; unclear D gene. Trimming pared 6 bases from V and 0 bases from J, leaving 3 bases between. The CDR3 contains 12 residues. CDR1 is MDHEN and CDR2 is SYDVKM in the germline V gene. The CDR3 bases are TGTGCCAGCAGGGTTAGCAATCAGCCCCAGCATTTT. This sequence encodes CASRVSNQPQHF.

V is TRBV19 and J is TRBJ1-4; D gene uncertain. The CDR3 contains 14 residues. Trimming took off 1 base at V and 12 bases at J, with 15 bases between the two ends. Looked up from germline, CDR1 is LNHDA and CDR2 is SQIVND (reference sequence). CDR3 nucleotide sequence: TGTGCCAGTAGTATAGGCCCCAGGAGTAGAGAACTGTTTTTT. This codes for CASSIGPRSRELFF.

The table lists this clonotype with many counts. V and J are TRBV20-1 and TRBJ1-2; 10 bases fit TRBD1. The CDR3 runs to 14 residues. V lost 5 bases to trimming and J lost 4 bases; unmatched junction nucleotides: 7. Germline CDR1 and CDR2: DFQATT and SNEGSKA (reference sequence). DNA of the CDR3: TGCAGTGCTCCGCGGACAGGGGGAGGCTATGGCTACACCTTC. Protein sequence: CSAPRTGGGYGYTF.

The chain recombines TRBV29-1 with TRBJ2-5, with D unresolved. This CDR3 is built from 13 residues. Trimming took off 3 bases at V and 2 bases at J, with 10 bases between the two ends. The V gene's germline CDR1 is SQVTM and CDR2 ANQGSEA. In DNA form, the CDR3 reads TGCAGCGTTGAGTCTAGTCTACAAGAGACCCAGTACTTC. Translating it yields CSVESSLQETQYF.

The chain uses TRBV29-1 and TRBJ2-1; D not resolved. The germline V gene encodes CDR1 SQVTM and CDR2 ANQGSEA. Trimming took 7 bases from V and 8 from J, leaving 15 bases between them. This CDR3 region has 12 residues. CDR3 sequence reads: CSAARAKDEQFF. DNA for the CDR3: TGCAGCGCCGCCCGGGCTAAAGATGAGCAGTTCTTC.

This clonotype occurred a few times. The V call is TRBV6-2 or TRBV6-3, the J call TRBJ2-3, with unresolved D. The V end was cut by 0 bases, the J end by 6 bases, with 4 bases between. This CDR3 has 12 residues. Germline V CDR1 and CDR2: MNHEY, SVGEGT. The DNA of the CDR3 is TGTGCCAGCAGTTACTCGGTGGATACGCAGTATTTT. Translating it yields CASSYSVDTQYF.

The table lists this clonotype with a few counts. This chain connects TRBV6-2 or TRBV6-3 to TRBJ2-3; the match to TRBD2 covers 7 bases. V gave up 6 bases and J gave up 2 bases; unmatched junction bases: 5. The V gene's germline CDR1 is MNHEY and CDR2 SVGEGT. The CDR3 has 14 amino acids. DNA of the CDR3: TGTGCCAGCAGAGCGGGACTCCCCACAGATACGCAGTATTTT. Translating gives CASRAGLPTDTQYF.

Comments on this clonotype: At one end, the junction sequence differs from germline, possibly due to a read error. The chain combines TRBV5-4 with TRBJ1-1; no firm D call. CDR3 size: 14 residues. Germline V CDR1 and CDR2: SGHNT, YYREEE (reference sequence). The CDR3 coding sequence is TGTGCCAGCAGCTCCCTGGGCCCGAACGCTGAAGCTTTCTTT. It is translated as CASSSLGPNAEAFF. The entire variable domain, with the rest obtained from reference TRBV5-4 and TRBJ1-1, is as follows: ETGVTQSPTHLIKTRGQQVTLRCSSQSGHNTVSWYQQALGQGPQFIFQYYREEENGRGNFPPRFSGLQFPNYSSELNVNALELDDSALYLCASSSLGPNAEAFFGQGTRLTVV.

The rearrangement links TRBV5-1 to TRBJ2-1; weak D call: TRBD2 (6 bases). Germline loops: CDR1 SGHRS, CDR2 YFSETQ. The CDR3 is 14 residues long. Trimming stripped 7 bases from V and 0 bases from J, with 11 bases between. The CDR3 region has the DNA TGCGCCAGCGCACGGGAGTTCTCCTACAATGAGCAGTTCTTC. As protein: CASAREFSYNEQFF.

This clonotype has a handful of counts. The J gene is TRBJ2-5, the V gene TRBV6-2 or TRBV6-3; possibly TRBD1 or TRBD2 for D (5 bases each). The CDR3 covers 14 residues. V lost 7 bases and J 2 bases, leaving 14 bases between the germline ends. Germline CDR1 reads MNHEY; CDR2 reads SVGEGT. The CDR3 nucleotides read TGTGCCAGCACCCGGGGACCGGGACAAGAGACCCAGTACTTC. Residues: CASTRGPGQETQYF.

This sequence joins TRBV20-1 and TRBJ2-1; D is perhaps TRBD2 (5 bases). V shed 3 bases and J shed 6 bases, with 21 bases lying between them. CDR3 length: 16 amino acids. Germline CDR1 is DFQATT and CDR2 is SNEGSKA (reference sequence). The CDR3 DNA follows: TGCAGTGCTAGCCTGGCGGGCCCACAAGCCCTCAATGAGCAGTTCTTC. Amino acids: CSASLAGPQALNEQFF.

In its sample, this clonotype was seen a few times. The chain couples TRBV6-5 to TRBJ1-1; 7 bases align to TRBD1. CDR1 MNHEY and CDR2 SVGAGI come from the germline V gene. V lost 5 bases, J lost 4 bases, and 10 bases stayed unmatched. The CDR3 is 15 residues long. As DNA, the CDR3 is TGTGCCAGCAGTCAAGGAGGGGGCCGAACCACTGAAGCTTTCTTT. This gives the protein CASSQGGGRTTEAFF.

In the case of this clonotype: Without the conserved terminal phenylalanine or tryptophan, this CDR3 likely stems from a read error. CDR3 region: CASSEAVHTEAFL. Here the CDR3 DNA reads TGTGCCAGCAGTGAAGCAGTCCACACTGAAGCTTTCCTT. V and J are TRBV2 and TRBJ1-1, with D hard to call. From germline, CDR1 is SNHLY and CDR2 FYNNEI. Trimming pared 0 bases from V and 3 bases from J, leaving 5 bases between. The CDR3 sequence is 13 residues long.

The genes are TRBV28 and TRBJ2-1, with 10 bases aligning to TRBD2. This CDR3 contains 16 residues. V lost 2 bases to trimming and J lost 8 bases; unmatched junction nucleotides: 9. CDR1 is MDHEN and CDR2 is SYDVKM in the germline V gene. The CDR3 loop reads CASSLRGLAGVDEQFF. The CDR3 DNA reads as TGTGCCAGCAGTTTACGGGGTCTAGCGGGAGTCGATGAGCAGTTCTTC.

This clonotype was found a few times. The chain uses TRBV29-1 and TRBJ2-1; D may be TRBD1 (6 bases). The V end lost 2 bases, the J end lost 7 bases, and 12 bases lay between the germline ends. The CDR3 loop spans 13 amino acids. Germline V gives CDR1 SQVTM, CDR2 ANQGSEA. The chain's CDR3 is CSVERVRGNEQFF. In DNA, the CDR3 is TGCAGCGTTGAACGGGTCAGGGGTAATGAGCAGTTCTTC.

Ten or more counts support this clonotype. This chain connects TRBV7-6 to TRBJ2-7, with 9 bases identical to TRBD1. The CDR3 contains 17 residues. The V gene end was trimmed by 1 base and the J gene end by 3 bases; junction bases not matched to a gene: 10. Germline V gives CDR1 SGHVS, CDR2 FNYEAQ. Here the CDR3 reads CASSLVSGTGKNYEQYF. Here the CDR3 DNA reads TGTGCCAGCAGCTTAGTCAGCGGGACAGGGAAAAACTACGAGCAGTACTTC. Using reference TRBV7-6 and TRBJ2-7 for the parts outside the CDR3, the full variable domain is GAGVSQSPRYKVTKRGQDVALRCDPISGHVSLYWYRQALGQGPEFLTYFNYEAQQDKSGLPNDRFSAERPEGSISTLTIQRTEQRDSAMYRCASSLVSGTGKNYEQYFGPGTRLTVT.

V and J are TRBV12-3 or TRBV12-4 and TRBJ2-3, with D possibly being TRBD1 or TRBD2 (6 bases each). The CDR3 extends over 15 amino acids. V lost 6 bases to trimming and J lost 3 bases, with 16 bases between them. CDR3 sequence reads: CASSPLGGGTDTQYF. The DNA for the CDR3 is TGTGCCAGCAGCCCACTCGGGGGCGGAACAGATACGCAGTATTTT.